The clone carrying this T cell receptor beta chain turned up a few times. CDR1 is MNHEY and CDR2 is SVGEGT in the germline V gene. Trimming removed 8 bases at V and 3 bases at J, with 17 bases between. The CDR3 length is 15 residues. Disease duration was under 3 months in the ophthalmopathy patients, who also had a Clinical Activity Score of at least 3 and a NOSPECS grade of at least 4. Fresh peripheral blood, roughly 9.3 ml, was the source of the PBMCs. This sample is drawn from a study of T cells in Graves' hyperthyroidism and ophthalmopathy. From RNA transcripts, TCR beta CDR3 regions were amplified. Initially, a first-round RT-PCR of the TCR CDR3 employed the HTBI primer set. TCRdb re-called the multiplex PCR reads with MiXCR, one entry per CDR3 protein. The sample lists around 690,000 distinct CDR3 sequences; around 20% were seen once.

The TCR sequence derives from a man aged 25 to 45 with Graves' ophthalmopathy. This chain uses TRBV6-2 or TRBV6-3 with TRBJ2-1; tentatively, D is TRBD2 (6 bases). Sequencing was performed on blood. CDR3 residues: CASGGGAGRYNEQFF. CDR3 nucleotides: TGTGCCAGCGGGGGTGGGGCGGGACGCTACAATGAGCAGTTCTTC.